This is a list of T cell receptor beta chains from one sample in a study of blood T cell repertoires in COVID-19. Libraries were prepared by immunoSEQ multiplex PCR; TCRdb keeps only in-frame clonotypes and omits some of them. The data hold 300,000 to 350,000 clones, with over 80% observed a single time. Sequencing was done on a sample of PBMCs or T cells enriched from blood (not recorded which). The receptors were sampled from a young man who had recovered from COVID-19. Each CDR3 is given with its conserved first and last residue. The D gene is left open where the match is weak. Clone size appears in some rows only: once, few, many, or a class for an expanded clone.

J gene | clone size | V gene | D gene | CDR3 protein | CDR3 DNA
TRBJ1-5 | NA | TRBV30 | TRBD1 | CAWSVYRGQVRPQHF | TGTGCCTGGAGTGTATACAGGGGCCAAGTCAGGCCCCAGCATTTT
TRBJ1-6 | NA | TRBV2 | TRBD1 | CASRVLDRGNSPLHF | TGTGCCAGCAGAGTTCTGGACAGGGGTAATTCACCCCTCCACTTT
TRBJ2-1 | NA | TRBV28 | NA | CASSFLQGIQFF | TGTGCCAGCAGTTTCCTCCAGGGGATACAGTTCTTC
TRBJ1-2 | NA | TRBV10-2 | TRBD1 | CASSPTGGSYGYTF | TGCGCCAGCAGCCCCACAGGGGGCAGCTATGGCTACACCTTC
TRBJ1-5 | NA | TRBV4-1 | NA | CASSQEPFTSGFQPQHF | TGCGCCAGCAGCCAAGAGCCCTTTACCTCAGGGTTTCAGCCCCAGCATTTT
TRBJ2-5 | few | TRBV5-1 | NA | CASSFLGSETQYF | TGCGCCAGCAGCTTTTTGGGGAGCGAGACCCAGTACTTC
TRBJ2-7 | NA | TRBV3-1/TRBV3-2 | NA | CASSQADYYEQYF | TGTGCCAGCAGCCAAGCCGACTACTACGAGCAGTACTTC
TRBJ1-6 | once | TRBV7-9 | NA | CASSLVGTTRSYNSPLHF | TGTGCCAGCAGCTTAGTCGGGACAACCCGCTCCTATAATTCACCCCTCCACTTT
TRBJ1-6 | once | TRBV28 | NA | CASRPDRITPNSPLHF | TGTGCCAGCAGGCCGGACAGAATAACCCCCAATTCACCCCTCCACTTT
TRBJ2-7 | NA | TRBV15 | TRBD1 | CATSRLRDRGAEQYF | TGTGCCACCAGTCGCCTCCGGGACAGGGGGGCCGAGCAGTACTTC
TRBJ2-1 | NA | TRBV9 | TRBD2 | CASSPSSGGAGEQFF | TGTGCCAGCAGCCCGTCTAGCGGGGGGGCGGGTGAGCAGTTCTTC
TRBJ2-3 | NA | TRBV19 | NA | CASSTTGGRTDTQYF | TGTGCCAGTAGTACCACGGGGGGCCGCACAGATACGCAGTATTTT
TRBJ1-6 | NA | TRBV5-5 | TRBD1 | CASSPAAGTGNSPLHF | TGTGCCAGCAGCCCCGCTGCCGGGACAGGTAATTCACCCCTCCACTTT
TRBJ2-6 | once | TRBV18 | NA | CASSPGLPGANVLTF | TGTGCCAGCTCACCAGGCTTGCCTGGGGCCAACGTCCTGACTTTC
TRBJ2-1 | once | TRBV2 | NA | CASIRVSGSGQFF | TGTGCCAGCATCCGGGTCTCAGGGTCAGGGCAGTTCTTC
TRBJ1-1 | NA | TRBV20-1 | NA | CSAGLTEAFF | TGCAGTGCCGGTTTGACTGAAGCTTTCTTT
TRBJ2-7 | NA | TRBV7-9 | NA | CASSTRSYEQYF | TGTGCCAGCAGCACACGCTCCTACGAGCAGTACTTC
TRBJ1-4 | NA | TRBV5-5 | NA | CASSLGLFRLFF | TGTGCCAGCAGCTTGGGTCTATTTCGACTGTTTTTT
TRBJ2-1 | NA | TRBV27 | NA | CASSLNPPRAYNEQFF | TGTGCCAGCAGTTTAAATCCGCCGCGGGCTTACAATGAGCAGTTCTTC
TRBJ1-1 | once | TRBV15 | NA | CATSFGENTEAFF | TGTGCCACCAGCTTTGGAGAGAACACTGAAGCTTTCTTT
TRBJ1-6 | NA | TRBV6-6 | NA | CASSDQQGRSLHF | TGTGCCAGCAGTGACCAACAGGGACGGTCCCTCCACTTT
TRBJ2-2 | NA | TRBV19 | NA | CASSIGHTANTGELFF | TGTGCCAGTAGTATTGGGCATACAGCGAACACCGGGGAGCTGTTTTTT
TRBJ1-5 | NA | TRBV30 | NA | CAWSGQINQPQHF | TGTGCCTGGAGTGGACAGATCAATCAGCCCCAGCATTTT
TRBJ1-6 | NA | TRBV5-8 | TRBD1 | CASSGGQGSLSLHF | TGTGCCAGCTCCGGAGGACAGGGCTCTCTGTCCCTCCACTTT
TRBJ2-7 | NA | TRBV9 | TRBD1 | CASSGGQGDYEQYF | TGTGCCAGCAGCGGCGGACAGGGTGACTACGAGCAGTACTTC
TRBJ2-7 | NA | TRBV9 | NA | CASSSLGNEQYF | TGTGCCAGCAGCTCCCTGGGCAACGAGCAGTACTTC
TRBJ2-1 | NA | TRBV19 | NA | CASSIRTLRYNEQFF | TGTGCCAGTAGTATCAGGACATTACGCTACAATGAGCAGTTCTTC
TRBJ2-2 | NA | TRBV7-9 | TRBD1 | CASSLPPDRPNTGELFF | TGTGCCAGCAGCTTACCCCCGGACAGGCCGAACACCGGGGAGCTGTTTTTT
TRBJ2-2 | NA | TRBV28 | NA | CASSLGVVFANTGELFF | TGTGCCAGCAGTTTGGGAGTGGTGTTTGCGAACACCGGGGAGCTGTTTTTT
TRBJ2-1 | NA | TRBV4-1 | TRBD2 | CASSPAAGGLYEQFF | TGCGCCAGCAGCCCCGCGGCGGGGGGGCTCTATGAGCAGTTCTTC
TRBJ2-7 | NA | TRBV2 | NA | CASSFAYEQYF | TGTGCCAGCAGCTTCGCCTACGAGCAGTACTTC
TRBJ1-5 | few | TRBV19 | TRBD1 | CASSRDRGINQPQHF | TGTGCCAGTAGTCGGGACAGGGGCATCAATCAGCCCCAGCATTTT
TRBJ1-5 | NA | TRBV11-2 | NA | CASSLDRLMGPQHF | TGTGCCAGCAGCTTAGACAGGCTTATGGGGCCCCAGCATTTT
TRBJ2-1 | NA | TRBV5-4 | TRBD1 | CASSGDRVGEQFF | TGTGCCAGCAGCGGGGACAGGGTGGGTGAGCAGTTCTTC
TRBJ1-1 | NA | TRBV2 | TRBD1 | CASSEGRGRSKPEAFF | TGTGCCAGCAGTGAAGGCAGGGGGCGCAGTAAGCCTGAAGCTTTCTTT
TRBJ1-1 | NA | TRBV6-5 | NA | CASSYSGRGTEAFF | TGTGCCAGCAGTTACTCGGGTAGGGGCACTGAAGCTTTCTTT
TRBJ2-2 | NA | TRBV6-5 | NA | CASRHPGAGELFF | TGTGCCAGCAGGCACCCGGGGGCCGGGGAGCTGTTTTTT
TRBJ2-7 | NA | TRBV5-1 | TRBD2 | CASSLNSGSSNYEQYF | TGCGCCAGCAGCTTGAATAGCGGGAGCAGTAACTACGAGCAGTACTTC
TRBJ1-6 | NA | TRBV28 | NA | CASSSAWTDTYNSPLHF | TGTGCCAGCAGTTCCGCCTGGACAGACACCTATAATTCACCCCTCCACTTT
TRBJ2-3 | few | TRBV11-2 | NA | CASSLVVLAIADTQYF | TGTGCCAGCAGCTTAGTAGTCCTAGCGATCGCAGATACGCAGTATTTT
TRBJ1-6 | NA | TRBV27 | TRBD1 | CASSLDRYNSPLHF | TGTGCCAGCAGCCTGGACAGGTATAATTCACCCCTCCACTTT
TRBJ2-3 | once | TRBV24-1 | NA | CATSTGPTQYF | TGTGCCACCAGCACAGGGCCTACGCAGTATTTT
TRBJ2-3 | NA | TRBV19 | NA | CASSPGQFSTDTQYF | TGTGCCAGTAGTCCGGGACAATTTAGCACAGATACGCAGTATTTT
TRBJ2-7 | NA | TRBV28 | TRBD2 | CASISSSGGVYEQYF | TGTGCCAGCATATCCTCTAGCGGGGGGGTTTACGAGCAGTACTTC
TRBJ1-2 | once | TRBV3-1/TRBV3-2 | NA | CASSQGRGARGYTF | TGTGCCAGCAGCCAAGGGCGGGGGGCCAGGGGCTACACCTTC
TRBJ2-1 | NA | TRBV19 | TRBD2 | CASSIADGGGAYNEQFF | TGTGCCAGTAGTATAGCTGACGGCGGGGGAGCCTACAATGAGCAGTTCTTC
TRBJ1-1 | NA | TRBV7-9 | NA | CASSTLRDTAEAFF | TGTGCCAGCAGCACCCTCCGGGACACTGCTGAAGCTTTCTTT
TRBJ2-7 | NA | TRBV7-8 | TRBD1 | CASSLTGAGYEQYF | TGTGCCAGCAGCTTGACAGGGGCTGGCTACGAGCAGTACTTC
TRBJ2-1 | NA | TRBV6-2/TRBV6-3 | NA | CASSYNRDNEQFF | TGTGCCAGCAGTTACAACAGGGACAATGAGCAGTTCTTC
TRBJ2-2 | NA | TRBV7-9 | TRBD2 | CASGSSGGMSGELFF | TGTGCCAGCGGATCTAGCGGGGGGATGAGCGGGGAGCTGTTTTTT
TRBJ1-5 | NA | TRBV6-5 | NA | CASIPGGNQPQHF | TGTGCCAGCATACCGGGGGGTAATCAGCCCCAGCATTTT
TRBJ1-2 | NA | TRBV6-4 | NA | CASSDSPGSGGYTF | TGTGCCAGCAGTGACTCTCCAGGTAGTGGTGGCTACACCTTC
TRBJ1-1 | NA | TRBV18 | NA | CASSPLAGRRTEAFF | TGTGCCAGCTCACCACTTGCGGGACGGAGGACTGAAGCTTTCTTT
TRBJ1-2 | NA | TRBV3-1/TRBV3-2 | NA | CASSPRGGGGYTF | TGTGCCAGCAGCCCCCGGGGTGGTGGTGGCTACACCTTC
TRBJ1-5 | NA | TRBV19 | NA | CASRPPGWNQPQHF | TGTGCCAGTAGGCCCCCAGGGTGGAATCAGCCCCAGCATTTT
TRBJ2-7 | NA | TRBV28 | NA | CASSLGGTRTYEQYF | TGTGCCAGCAGTTTAGGGGGGACTCGGACCTACGAGCAGTACTTC
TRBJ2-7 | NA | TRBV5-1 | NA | CASSLNRGRGYEQYF | TGCGCCAGCAGCTTGAATCGTGGCAGGGGCTACGAGCAGTACTTC